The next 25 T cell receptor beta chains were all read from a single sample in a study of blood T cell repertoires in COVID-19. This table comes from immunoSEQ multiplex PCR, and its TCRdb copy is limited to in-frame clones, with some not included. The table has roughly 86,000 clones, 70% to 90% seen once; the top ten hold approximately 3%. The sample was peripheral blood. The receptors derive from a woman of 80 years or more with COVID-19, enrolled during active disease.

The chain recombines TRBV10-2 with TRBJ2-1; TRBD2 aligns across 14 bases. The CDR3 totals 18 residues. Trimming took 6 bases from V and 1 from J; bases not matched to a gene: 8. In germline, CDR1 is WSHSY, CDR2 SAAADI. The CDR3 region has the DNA TGCGCCAGCAGCTCTGGACTAGCGGGAGGCACGTCCTACAATGAGCAGTTCTTC. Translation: CASSSGLAGGTSYNEQFF.

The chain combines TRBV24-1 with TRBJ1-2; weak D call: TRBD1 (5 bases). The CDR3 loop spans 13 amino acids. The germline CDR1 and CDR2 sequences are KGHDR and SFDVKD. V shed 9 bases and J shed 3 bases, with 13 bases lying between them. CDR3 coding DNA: TGTGCCACCTCCTCCGACAGATACTATGGCTACACCTTC. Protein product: CATSSDRYYGYTF.

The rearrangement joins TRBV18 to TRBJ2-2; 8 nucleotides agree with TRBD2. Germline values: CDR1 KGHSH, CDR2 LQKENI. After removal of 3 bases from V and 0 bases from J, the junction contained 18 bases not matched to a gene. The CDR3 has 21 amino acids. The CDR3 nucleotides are TGTGCCAGCTCACCGCAGGACGGGGGGGGTCCCCGAGAGGCGAACACCGGGGAGCTGTTTTTT. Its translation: CASSPQDGGGPREANTGELFF.

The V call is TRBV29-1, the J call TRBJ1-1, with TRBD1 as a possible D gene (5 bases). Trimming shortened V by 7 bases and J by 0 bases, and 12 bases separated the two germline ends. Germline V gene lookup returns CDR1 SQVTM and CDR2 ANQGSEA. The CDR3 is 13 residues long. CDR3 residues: CSALGAVNTEAFF. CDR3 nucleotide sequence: TGCAGCGCCCTAGGGGCGGTGAACACTGAAGCTTTCTTT.

CDR3 loop: CAISGTAVNTEAFF. CDR3 DNA: TGTGCCATCAGTGGGACAGCCGTGAACACTGAAGCTTTCTTT. The chain employs TRBV10-3 and TRBJ1-1; TRBD1 is a possible D gene (6 bases). CDR3 size: 14 residues. The ends were cut back, 4 bases at V and 0 bases at J, with 9 bases in the middle. Germline values: CDR1 ENHRY, CDR2 SYGVKD.

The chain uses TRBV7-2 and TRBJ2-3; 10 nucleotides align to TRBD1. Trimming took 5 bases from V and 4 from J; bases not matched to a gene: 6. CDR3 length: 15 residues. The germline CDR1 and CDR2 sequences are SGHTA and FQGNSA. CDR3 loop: CASSPRQGAADTQYF. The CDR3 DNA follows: TGTGCCAGCAGCCCAAGACAGGGGGCGGCAGATACGCAGTATTTT.

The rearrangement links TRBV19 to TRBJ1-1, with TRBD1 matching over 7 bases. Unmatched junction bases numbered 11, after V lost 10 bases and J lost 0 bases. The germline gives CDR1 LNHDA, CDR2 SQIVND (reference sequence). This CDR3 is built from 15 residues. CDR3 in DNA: TGTGCCACCCAAGGGACAGCCTTAATGAACACTGAAGCTTTCTTT. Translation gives CATQGTALMNTEAFF.

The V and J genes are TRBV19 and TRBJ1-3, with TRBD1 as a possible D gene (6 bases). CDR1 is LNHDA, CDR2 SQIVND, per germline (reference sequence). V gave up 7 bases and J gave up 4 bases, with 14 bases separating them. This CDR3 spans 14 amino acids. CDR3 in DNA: TGTGCCAGTAAAATCGGGACAAGCGGAAACACCATATATTTT. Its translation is CASKIGTSGNTIYF.

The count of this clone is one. The CDR3: CASSQVAVNSYNSPLHF. The CDR3 DNA follows: TGCGCCAGCAGCCAAGTAGCGGTGAACTCCTATAATTCACCCCTCCACTTT. The genes are TRBV4-3 and TRBJ1-6; D unresolved. There are 17 residues in the CDR3. From germline, CDR1 is LGHNA and CDR2 YSLEER. V lost 1 base and J 0 bases, leaving 10 bases between the germline ends.

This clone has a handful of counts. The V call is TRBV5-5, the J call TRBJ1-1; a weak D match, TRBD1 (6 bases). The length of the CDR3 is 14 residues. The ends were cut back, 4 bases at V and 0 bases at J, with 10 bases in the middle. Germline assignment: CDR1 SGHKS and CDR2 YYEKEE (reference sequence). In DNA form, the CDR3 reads TGTGCCAGCAGCCAGGGGTCTATGAACACTGAAGCTTTCTTT. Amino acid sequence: CASSQGSMNTEAFF. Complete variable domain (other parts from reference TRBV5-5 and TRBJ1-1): DAGVTQSPTHLIKTRGQQVTLRCSPISGHKSVSWYQQVLGQGPQFIFQYYEKEERGRGNFPDRFSARQFPNYSSELNVNALLLGDSALYLCASSQGSMNTEAFFGQGTRLTVV.

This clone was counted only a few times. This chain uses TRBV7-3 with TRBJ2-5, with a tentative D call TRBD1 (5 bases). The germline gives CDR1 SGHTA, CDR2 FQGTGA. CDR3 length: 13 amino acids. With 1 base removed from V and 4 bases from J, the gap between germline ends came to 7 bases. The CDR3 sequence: CASSLRQRETQYF. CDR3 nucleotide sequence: TGTGCCAGCAGCTTAAGACAGCGAGAGACCCAGTACTTC.

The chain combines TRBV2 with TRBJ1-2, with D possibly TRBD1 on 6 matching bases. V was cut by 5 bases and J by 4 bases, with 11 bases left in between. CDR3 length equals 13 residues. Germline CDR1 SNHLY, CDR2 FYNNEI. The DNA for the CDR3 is TGTGCCAGCAGTATGACAGGTGGCTATGGCTACACCTTC. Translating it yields CASSMTGGYGYTF. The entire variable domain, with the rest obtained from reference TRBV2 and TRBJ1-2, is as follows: EPEVTQTPSHQVTQMGQEVILRCVPISNHLYFYWYRQILGQKVEFLVSFYNNEISEKSEIFDDQFSVERPDGSNFTLKIRSTKLEDSAMYFCASSMTGGYGYTFGSGTRLTVV.

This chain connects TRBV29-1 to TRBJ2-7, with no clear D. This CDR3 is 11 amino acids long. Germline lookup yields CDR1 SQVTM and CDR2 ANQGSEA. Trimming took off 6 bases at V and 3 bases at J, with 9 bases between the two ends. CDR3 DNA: TGCAGCGTAGAGGCTTACTACGAGCAGTACTTC. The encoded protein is CSVEAYYEQYF.

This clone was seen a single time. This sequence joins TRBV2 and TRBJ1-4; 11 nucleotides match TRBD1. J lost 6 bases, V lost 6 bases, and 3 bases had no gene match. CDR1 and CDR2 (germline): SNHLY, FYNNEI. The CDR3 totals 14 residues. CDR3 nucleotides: TGTGCCAGCAGCCCGGGACAGGGGGATGAAAAACTGTTTTTT. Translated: CASSPGQGDEKLFF.

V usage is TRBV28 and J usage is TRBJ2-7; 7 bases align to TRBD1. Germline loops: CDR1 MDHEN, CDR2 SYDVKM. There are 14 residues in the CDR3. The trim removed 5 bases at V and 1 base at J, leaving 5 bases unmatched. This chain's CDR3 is CASSTTGWSYEQYF. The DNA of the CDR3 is TGTGCCAGCAGTACGACAGGGTGGTCCTACGAGCAGTACTTC. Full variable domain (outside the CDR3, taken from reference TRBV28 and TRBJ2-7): DVKVTQSSRYLVKRTGEKVFLECVQDMDHENMFWYRQDPGLGLRLIYFSYDVKMKEKGDIPEGYSVSREKKERFSLILESASTNQTSMYLCASSTTGWSYEQYFGPGTRLTVT.

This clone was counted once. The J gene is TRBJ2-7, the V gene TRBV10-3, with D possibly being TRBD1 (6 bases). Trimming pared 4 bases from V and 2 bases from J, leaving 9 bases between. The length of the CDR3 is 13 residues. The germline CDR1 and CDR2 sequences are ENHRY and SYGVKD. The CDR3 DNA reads TGTGCCATCAGTGCCCAGGGGACCTACGAGCAGTACTTC. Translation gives CAISAQGTYEQYF.

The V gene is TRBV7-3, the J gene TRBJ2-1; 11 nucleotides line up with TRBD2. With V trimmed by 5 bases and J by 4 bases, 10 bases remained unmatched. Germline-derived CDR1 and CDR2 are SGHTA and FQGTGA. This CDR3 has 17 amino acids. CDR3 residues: CASSQSTSGSPYNEQFF. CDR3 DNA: TGTGCCAGCAGCCAAAGTACTAGCGGGAGCCCATACAATGAGCAGTTCTTC. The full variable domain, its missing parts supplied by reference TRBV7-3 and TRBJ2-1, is GAGVSQTPSNKVTEKGKYVELRCDPISGHTALYWYRQSLGQGPEFLIYFQGTGAADDSGLPNDRFFAVRPEGSVSTLKIQRTERGDSAVYLCASSQSTSGSPYNEQFFGPGTRLTVL.

The CDR3, as DNA: TGTGCCAGCTCACTCCTAAGCGAGCAAGAGACCCAGTACTTC. The encoded protein is CASSLLSEQETQYF. The V call is TRBV18, the J call TRBJ2-5; D is unresolved. In germline, CDR1 is KGHSH, CDR2 LQKENI. With 4 bases removed from V and 2 bases from J, the gap between germline ends came to 11 bases. The CDR3 length is 14 residues.

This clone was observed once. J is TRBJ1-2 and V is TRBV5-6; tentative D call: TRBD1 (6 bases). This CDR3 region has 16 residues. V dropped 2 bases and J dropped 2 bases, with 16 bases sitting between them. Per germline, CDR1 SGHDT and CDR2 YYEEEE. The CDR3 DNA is TGTGCCAGCAGCTTTTTCCCCGCAGGGACAAACTATGGCTACACCTTC. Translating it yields CASSFFPAGTNYGYTF. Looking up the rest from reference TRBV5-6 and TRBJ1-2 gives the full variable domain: DAGVTQSPTHLIKTRGQQVTLRCSPKSGHDTVSWYQQALGQGPQFIFQYYEEEERQRGNFPDRFSGHQFPNYSSELNVNALLLGDSALYLCASSFFPAGTNYGYTFGSGTRLTVV.

Here the CDR3 reads CASSLVGSSYNEQFF. The CDR3 DNA is TGCGCCAGCAGCTTGGTCGGTAGCTCCTACAATGAGCAGTTCTTC. The V and J genes are TRBV5-1 and TRBJ2-1, with unresolved D. The V gene lost 0 bases and the J gene lost 0 bases, with 7 bases spanning the gap. CDR1 SGHRS and CDR2 YFSETQ come from the germline V gene. The CDR3 has 15 residues.

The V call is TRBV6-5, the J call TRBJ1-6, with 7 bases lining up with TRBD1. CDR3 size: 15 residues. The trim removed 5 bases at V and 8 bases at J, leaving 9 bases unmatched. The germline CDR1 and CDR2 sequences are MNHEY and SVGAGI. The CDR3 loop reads CASSTQQGRDSPLHF. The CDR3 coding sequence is TGTGCCAGCAGTACCCAACAGGGGCGGGATTCACCCCTCCACTTT.

The CDR3 DNA sequence: TGTGCCAGCAGCCGTGGGACAGGGAATTCACCCCTCCACTTT. Translating gives CASSRGTGNSPLHF. The gene calls are TRBV27 and TRBJ1-6, with 9 bases identical to TRBD1. The CDR3 totals 14 residues. V lost 6 bases and J lost 7; bases outside the gene matches: 4. The V gene's germline CDR1 is MNHEY and CDR2 SMNVEV (reference sequence).

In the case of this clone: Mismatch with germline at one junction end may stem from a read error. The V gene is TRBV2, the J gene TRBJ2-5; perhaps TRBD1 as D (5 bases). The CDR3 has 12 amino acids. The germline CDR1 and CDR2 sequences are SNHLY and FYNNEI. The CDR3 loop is CASGASQEAQYF. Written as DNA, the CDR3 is TGTGCCAGCGGGGCTAGTCAAGAGGCCCAGTACTTC.

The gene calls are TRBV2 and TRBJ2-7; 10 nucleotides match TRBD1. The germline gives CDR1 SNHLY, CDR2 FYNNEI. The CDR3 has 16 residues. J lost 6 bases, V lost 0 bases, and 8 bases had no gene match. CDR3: CASSEADRGPLSEQYF. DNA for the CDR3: TGTGCCAGCAGTGAAGCTGACAGGGGGCCGCTCAGCGAGCAGTACTTC.

The CDR3 sequence: CASSYQRDNSPLHF. The CDR3 bases are TGTGCCAGCAGTTACCAACGGGATAATTCACCCCTCCACTTT. The chain carries TRBV6-5 and TRBJ1-6, with unresolved D. V lost 2 bases and J lost 5, with 7 bases in between. CDR3 length: 14 amino acids. From germline, CDR1 is MNHEY and CDR2 SVGAGI.